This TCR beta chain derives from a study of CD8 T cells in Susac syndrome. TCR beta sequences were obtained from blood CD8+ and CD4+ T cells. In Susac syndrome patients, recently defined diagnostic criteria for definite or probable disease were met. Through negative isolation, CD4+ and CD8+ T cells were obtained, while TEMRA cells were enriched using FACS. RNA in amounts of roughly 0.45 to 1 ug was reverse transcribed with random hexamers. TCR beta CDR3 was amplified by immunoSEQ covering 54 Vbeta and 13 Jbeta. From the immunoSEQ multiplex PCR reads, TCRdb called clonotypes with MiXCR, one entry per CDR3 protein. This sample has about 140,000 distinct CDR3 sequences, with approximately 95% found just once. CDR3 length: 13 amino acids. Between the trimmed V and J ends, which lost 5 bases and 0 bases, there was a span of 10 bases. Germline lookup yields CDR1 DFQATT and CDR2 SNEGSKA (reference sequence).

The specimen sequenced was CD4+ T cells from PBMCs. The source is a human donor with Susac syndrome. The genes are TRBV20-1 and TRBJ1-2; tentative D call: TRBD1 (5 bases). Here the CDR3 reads CSAEMTANYGYTF. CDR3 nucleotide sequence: TGCAGTGCTGAAATGACAGCTAACTATGGCTACACCTTC.